What follows are 8 T cell receptor beta chains derived from one specimen sequenced in a study of control samples from healthy donors and cancer patients (dated by TCRdb to 2020 to 2021). Library preparation employed the immunoSEQ multiplex PCR assay. TCRdb provides this immuneACCESS table in a form limited to in-frame rearrangements. Some clones are lacking; in checked studies, under half of them reflect an unresolved V gene, and why the rest are absent is not known. The sample profile shows some 130,000 clones; 88% of them were found once. Clones ranked in the top ten supply 3.4% of the sample. Sequencing input: blood. All receptors come from a man aged 35-49 years in good health.

As to this clone: Distinct nucleotide sequences in the sample also encode this CDR3. The chain links TRBV4-3 to TRBJ1-1; the D is unclear. The CDR3 consists of 13 residues. CDR1 is LGHNA, CDR2 YSLEER, per germline. V dropped 0 bases and J dropped 1 base, with 3 bases sitting between them. CDR3 protein: CASSQDRNTEAFF. The DNA for the CDR3 is TGCGCCAGCAGCCAAGATAGGAACACTGAAGCTTTCTTT.

The chain has TRBV9 and TRBJ2-3; 7 bases are shared with TRBD2. The CDR3 contains 15 residues. Germline trimming cut 0 bases from V and 6 bases from J; bases unmatched to any gene: 7. Germline CDR1 reads SGDLS; CDR2 reads YYNGEE. CDR3: CASSVGTRYTDTQYF. CDR3 nucleotides: TGTGCCAGCAGCGTAGGGACTAGGTACACGGATACGCAGTATTTT.

The rearrangement joins TRBV24-1 to TRBJ1-2; maybe TRBD1 (6 bases). With 3 bases removed from V and 5 bases from J, the gap between germline ends came to 6 bases. Germline V lookup: CDR1 KGHDR, CDR2 SFDVKD. There are 12 residues in the CDR3. The CDR3 DNA reads as TGTGCCACCAGTGATCAGGGGTATGGCTACACCTTC. Residues: CATSDQGYGYTF.

V usage is TRBV30 and J usage is TRBJ1-6; D is ambiguous. This CDR3 is built from 13 residues. V was cut by 0 bases and J by 15 bases, with 15 bases left in between. Germline V gene sequence: CDR1 GTSNPN, CDR2 SVGIG (reference sequence). CDR3: CAWSVPADLNLHF. CDR3 nucleotides: TGTGCCTGGAGTGTACCGGCAGACCTCAACCTCCACTTT.

In this sample, this clone turned up once. V gene TRBV10-3 combines with J gene TRBJ2-1, with 11 nucleotides matching TRBD2. Trimming cost V 6 bases and J 10 bases; bases outside gene matches: 8. The CDR3 is 14 residues long. Germline-derived CDR1 and CDR2 are ENHRY and SYGVKD. The CDR3 nucleotides read TGTGCCATCAGGGGTAGCGGGGGGGCAAAGGAGCAGTTCTTC. As protein: CAIRGSGGAKEQFF.

V is TRBV3-1 (or the pseudogene TRBV3-2) and J is TRBJ1-3; 9 bases fit TRBD1. CDR1 and CDR2 from the germline V gene are LGHDT and YNNKEL (reference sequence). The CDR3 is 19 amino acids. J was trimmed by 4 bases and V by 0 bases; bases with no gene match: 13. The CDR3 is CASSQDGGQGVARGNTIYF. The CDR3 DNA reads TGTGCCAGCAGCCAAGATGGGGGACAGGGAGTTGCGAGGGGAAACACCATATATTTT.

The J gene is TRBJ1-1, the V gene TRBV18; no definite D call. V gave up 2 bases and J gave up 1 base, with 5 bases separating them. The CDR3 covers 13 residues. The germline CDR1 and CDR2 sequences are KGHSH and LQKENI. In DNA form, the CDR3 reads TGTGCCAGCTCACCAAACGGGAACACTGAAGCTTTCTTT. Protein product: CASSPNGNTEAFF.

This chain connects TRBV10-3 to TRBJ2-3, with D unresolved. Germline V gene sequence: CDR1 ENHRY, CDR2 SYGVKD. The CDR3 length is 14 residues. V lost 4 bases and J lost 2, with 10 bases in between. CDR3: CAISAPDPTDTQYF. CDR3 DNA: TGTGCCATCAGTGCCCCTGACCCCACAGATACGCAGTATTTT.